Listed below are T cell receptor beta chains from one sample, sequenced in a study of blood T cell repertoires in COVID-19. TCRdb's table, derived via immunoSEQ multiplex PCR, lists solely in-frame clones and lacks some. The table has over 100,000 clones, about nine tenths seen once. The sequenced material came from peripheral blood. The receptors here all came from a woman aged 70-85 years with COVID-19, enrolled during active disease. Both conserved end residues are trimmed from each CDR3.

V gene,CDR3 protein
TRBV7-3,ASSLVLAGGPYEQF
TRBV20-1,SASMGASSVKTEAF
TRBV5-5,ASSLGGLSAGNTIY
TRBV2,ASRGSRRLAGVEGDTQY
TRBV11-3,ASSRDQETQY
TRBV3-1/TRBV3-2,ASNTGFREQY
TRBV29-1,SVEDTTSETQY
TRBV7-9,ASSLGGEFYNEQF
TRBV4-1,ASSQGRNRGRTGNEKLF
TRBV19,ASSAGRTNNQPQH
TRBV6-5,ASTGPTGSLTEAF
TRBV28,ASGGPGQGYNEQF
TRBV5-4,ASSLPQGANTGELF
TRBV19,ASSINRGTGASPLH
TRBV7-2,ASSLSRGGPGTQY
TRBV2,ASKTTGASNYGYT
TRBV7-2,ASSLLGHAKNIQY
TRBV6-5,ASVSGQWANEKLF
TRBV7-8,ASSLDTGTFQETQY
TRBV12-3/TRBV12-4,ASSVRARYGYT
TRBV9,ASSIRGTGELF
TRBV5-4,ASSTGQGVKPAF
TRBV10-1,ASRGDRGRGNTIY
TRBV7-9,ASSSSREEQF
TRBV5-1,ASSLALAGTEQF
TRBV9,ASSVVGNRVDYGYT
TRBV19,ASKTGGSTEAF
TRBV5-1,ASSPIAGGSDTQY
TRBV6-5,ASSSVTGNYGYT
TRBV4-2,ASSQTRGAGSYNEQF
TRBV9,ASSAQTGGYGYT
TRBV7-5,VRSPRGTGGNEQF
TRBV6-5,ASSPDRASGNTIY
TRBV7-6,ASSLLDRGQSPLH
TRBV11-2,ASSPTGFDYGYT
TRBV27,ASSMSIRDRLPTIYEQY
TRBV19,ASSTRDRLTNTEAF
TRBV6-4,ASSDSGTSGGYNEQF
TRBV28,ASSLWGDSRSGNTIY
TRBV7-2,ASSLASLGEQF
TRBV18,ASSPGRGYNEQF
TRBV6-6,ASREGLNRDEQY
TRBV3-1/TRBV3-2,ASSQRRTDSPLH
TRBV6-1,ASSEGLAGGNNEQF
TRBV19,ASSGWGGPGDTQY
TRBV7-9,ASSLGENTIY
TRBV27,ASSSRRGSGNTIY
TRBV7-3,ASSPVLSGANVLT
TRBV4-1,ASSSRQGYEQY
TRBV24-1,ATSDAVPGRGQQPQH
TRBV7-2,ASSSDRGGEKLF
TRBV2,ASSGQLSYTEAF
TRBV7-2,ASSLGSRVGHSPLH
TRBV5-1,ASSLVGEDQPQH
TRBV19,ASSSPGTGDSNQPQH
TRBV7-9,ASSLGGSEAF